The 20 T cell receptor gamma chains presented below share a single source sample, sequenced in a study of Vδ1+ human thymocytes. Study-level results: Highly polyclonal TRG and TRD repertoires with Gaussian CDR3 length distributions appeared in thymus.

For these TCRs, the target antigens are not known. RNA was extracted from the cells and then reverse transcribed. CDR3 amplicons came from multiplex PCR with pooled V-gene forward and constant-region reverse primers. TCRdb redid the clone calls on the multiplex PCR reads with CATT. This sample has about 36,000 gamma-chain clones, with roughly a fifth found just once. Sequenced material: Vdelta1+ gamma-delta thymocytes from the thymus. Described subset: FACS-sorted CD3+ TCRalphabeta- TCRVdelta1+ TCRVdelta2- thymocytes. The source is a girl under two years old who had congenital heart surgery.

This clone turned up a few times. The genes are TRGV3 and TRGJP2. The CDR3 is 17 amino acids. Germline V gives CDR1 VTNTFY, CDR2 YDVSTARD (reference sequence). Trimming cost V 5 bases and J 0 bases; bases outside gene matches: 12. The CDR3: CATWAKPIYSSDWIKTF. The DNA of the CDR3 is TGTGCCACCTGGGCGAAACCCATATATAGTAGTGATTGGATCAAGACGTTT.

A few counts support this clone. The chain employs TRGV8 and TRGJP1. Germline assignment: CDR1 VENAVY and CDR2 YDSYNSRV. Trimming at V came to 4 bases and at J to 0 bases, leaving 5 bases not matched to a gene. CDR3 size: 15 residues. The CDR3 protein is CATWDPYTTGWFKIF. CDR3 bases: TGTGCCACCTGGGACCCATATACCACTGGTTGGTTCAAGATATTT.

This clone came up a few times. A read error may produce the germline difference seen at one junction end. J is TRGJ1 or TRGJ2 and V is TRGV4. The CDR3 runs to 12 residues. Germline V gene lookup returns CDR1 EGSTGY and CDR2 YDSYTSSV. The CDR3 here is CATRDEYYKKLF. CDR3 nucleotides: TGTGCCACCCGGGACGAGTATTATAAGAAACTCTTT.

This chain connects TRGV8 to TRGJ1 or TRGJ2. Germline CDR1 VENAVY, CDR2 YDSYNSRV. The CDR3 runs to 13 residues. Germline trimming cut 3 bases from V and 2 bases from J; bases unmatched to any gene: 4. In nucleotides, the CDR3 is TGTGCCACCTGGGATTCCGATTATTATAAGAAACTCTTT. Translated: CATWDSDYYKKLF.

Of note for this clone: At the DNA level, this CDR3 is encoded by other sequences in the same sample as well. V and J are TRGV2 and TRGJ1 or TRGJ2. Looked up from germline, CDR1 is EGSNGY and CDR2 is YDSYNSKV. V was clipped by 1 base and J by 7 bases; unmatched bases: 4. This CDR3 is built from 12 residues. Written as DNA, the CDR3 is TGTGCCACCTGGGACGGCCCATATAAGAAACTCTTT. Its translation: CATWDGPYKKLF.

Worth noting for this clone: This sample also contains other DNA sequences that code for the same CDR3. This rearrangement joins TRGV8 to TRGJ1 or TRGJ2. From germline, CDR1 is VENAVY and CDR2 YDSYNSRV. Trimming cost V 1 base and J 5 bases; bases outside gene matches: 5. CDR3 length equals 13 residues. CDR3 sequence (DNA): TGTGCCACCTGGGATAGTGGAAATTATAAGAAACTCTTT. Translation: CATWDSGNYKKLF.

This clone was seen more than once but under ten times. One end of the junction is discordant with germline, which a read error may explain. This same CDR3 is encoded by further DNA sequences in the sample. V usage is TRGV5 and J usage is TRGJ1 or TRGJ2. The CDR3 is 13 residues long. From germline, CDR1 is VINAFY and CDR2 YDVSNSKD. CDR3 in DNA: TGCGCCACCTGGGACAGGCAAGACTATAAGAAACTCTTT. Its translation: CATWDRQDYKKLF.

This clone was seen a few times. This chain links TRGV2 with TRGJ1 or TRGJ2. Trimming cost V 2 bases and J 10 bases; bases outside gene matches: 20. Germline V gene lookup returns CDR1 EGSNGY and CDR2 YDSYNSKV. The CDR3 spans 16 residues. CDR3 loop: CATWDVSEPLLLKKLF. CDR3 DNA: TGTGCCACCTGGGACGTTTCGGAGCCCCTTCTCTTAAAGAAACTCTTT.

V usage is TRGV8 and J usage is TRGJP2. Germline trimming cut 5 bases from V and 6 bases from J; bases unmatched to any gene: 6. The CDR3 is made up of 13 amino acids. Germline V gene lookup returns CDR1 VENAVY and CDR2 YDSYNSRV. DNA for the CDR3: TGTGCCACCTGGGCCACGGGTGATTGGATCAAGACGTTT. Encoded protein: CATWATGDWIKTF.

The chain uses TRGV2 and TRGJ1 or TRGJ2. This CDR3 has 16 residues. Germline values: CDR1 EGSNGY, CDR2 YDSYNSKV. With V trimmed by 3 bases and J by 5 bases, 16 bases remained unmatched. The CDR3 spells CATWDRPRVTNYKKLF. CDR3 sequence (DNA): TGTGCCACCTGGGACAGGCCCCGGGTAACTAATTATAAGAAACTCTTT.

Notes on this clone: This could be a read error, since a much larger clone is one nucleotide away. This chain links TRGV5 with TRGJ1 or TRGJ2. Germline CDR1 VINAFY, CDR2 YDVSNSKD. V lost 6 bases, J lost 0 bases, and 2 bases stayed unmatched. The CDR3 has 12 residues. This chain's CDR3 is CATWRNYYKKLF. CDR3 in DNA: TGTGCCACCTGGCGGAATTATTATAAGAAACTCTTT.

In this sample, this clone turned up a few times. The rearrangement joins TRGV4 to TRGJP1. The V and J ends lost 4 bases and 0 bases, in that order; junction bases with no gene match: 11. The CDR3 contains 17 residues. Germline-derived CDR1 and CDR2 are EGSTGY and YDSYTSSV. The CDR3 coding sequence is TGTGCCACCTGGGACGCTACCGGGCATACCACTGGTTGGTTCAAGATATTT. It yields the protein CATWDATGHTTGWFKIF.

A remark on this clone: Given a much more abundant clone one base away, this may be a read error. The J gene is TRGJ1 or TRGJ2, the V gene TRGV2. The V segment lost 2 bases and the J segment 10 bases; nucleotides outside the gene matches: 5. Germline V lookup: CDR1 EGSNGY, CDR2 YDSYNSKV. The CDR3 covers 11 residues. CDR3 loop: CATWDAPKKLF. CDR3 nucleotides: TGTGCCACCTGGGACGCGCCGAAGAAACTCTTT.

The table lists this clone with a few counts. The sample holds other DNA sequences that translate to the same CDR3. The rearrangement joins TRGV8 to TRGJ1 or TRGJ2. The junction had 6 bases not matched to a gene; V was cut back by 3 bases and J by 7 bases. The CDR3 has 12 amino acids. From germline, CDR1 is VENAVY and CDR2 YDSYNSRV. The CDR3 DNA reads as TGTGCCACCTGGGATTTGAGATATAAGAAACTCTTT. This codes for CATWDLRYKKLF.

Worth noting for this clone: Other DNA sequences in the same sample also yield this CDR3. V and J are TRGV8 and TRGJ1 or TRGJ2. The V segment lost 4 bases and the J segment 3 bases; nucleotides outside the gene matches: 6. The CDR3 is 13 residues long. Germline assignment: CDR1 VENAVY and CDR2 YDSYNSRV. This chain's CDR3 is CATWDPIYYKKLF. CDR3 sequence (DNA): TGTGCCACCTGGGACCCCATTTATTATAAGAAACTCTTT.

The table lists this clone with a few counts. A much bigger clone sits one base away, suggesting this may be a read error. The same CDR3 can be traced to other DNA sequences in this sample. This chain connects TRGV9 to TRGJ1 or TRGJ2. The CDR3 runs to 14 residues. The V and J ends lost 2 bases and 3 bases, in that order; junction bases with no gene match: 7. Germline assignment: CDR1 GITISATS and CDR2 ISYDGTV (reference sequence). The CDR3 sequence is CALWEAPIYYKKLF. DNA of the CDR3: TGTGCCTTGTGGGAGGCCCCGATTTATTATAAGAAACTCTTT.

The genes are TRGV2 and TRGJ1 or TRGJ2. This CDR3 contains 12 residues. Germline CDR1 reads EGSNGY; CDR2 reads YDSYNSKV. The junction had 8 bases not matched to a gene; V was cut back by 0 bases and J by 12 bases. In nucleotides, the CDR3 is TGTGCCACCTGGGACGGGCTGTATGTGAAACTCTTT. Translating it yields CATWDGLYVKLF.

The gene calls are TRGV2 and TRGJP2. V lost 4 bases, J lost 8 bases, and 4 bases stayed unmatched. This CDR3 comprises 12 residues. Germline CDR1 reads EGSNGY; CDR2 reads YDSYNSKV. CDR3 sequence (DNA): TGTGCCACCTGGGAGAGGGATTGGATCAAGACGTTT. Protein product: CATWERDWIKTF.

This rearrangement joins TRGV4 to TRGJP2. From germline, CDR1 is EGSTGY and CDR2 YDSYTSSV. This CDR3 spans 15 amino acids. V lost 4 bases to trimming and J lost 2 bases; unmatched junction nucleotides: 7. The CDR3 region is CATWETPSSDWIKTF. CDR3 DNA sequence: TGTGCCACCTGGGAAACGCCAAGTAGTGATTGGATCAAGACGTTT.

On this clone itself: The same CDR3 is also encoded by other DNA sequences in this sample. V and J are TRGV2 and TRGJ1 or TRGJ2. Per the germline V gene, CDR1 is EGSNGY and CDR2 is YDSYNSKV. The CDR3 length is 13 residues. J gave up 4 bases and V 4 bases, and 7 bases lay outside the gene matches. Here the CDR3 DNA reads TGTGCCACCTGGGATGGCGAATATTATAAGAAACTCTTT. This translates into CATWDGEYYKKLF.